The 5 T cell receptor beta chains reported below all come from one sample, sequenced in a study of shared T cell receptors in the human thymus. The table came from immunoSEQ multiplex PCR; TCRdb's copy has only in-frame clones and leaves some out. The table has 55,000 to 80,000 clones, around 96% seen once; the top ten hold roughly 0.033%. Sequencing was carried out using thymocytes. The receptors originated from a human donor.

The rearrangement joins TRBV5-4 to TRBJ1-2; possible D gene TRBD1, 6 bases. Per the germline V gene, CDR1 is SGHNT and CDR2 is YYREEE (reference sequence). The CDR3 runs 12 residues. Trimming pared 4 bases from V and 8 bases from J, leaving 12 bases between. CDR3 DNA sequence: TGTGCCAGCAGCCCCGGACAGACCGGCTACACCTTC. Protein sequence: CASSPGQTGYTF.

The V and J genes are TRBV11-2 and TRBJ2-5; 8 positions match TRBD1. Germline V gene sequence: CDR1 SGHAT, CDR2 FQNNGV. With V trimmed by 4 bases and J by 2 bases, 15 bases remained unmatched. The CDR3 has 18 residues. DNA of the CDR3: TGTGCCAGCAGCTGGAGTGGTCAGGGGGCGATTCGGCAAGAGACCCAGTACTTC. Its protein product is CASSWSGQGAIRQETQYF.

The CDR3, as DNA: TGTGCCTGGAGTGTAGTCTACGAGCAGTACTTC. Translating it yields CAWSVVYEQYF. The rearrangement uses TRBV30 and TRBJ2-7; D uncertain. With 0 bases removed from V and 3 bases from J, the gap between germline ends came to 3 bases. The germline gives CDR1 GTSNPN, CDR2 SVGIG (reference sequence). The CDR3 sequence is 11 residues long.

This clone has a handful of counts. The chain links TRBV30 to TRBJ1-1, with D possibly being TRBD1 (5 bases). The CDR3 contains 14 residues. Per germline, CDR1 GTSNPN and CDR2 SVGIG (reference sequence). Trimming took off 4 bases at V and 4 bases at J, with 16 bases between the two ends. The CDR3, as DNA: TGTGCCTGGACAGGGCCACTTGGGAGCACTGAAGCTTTCTTT. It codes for CAWTGPLGSTEAFF.

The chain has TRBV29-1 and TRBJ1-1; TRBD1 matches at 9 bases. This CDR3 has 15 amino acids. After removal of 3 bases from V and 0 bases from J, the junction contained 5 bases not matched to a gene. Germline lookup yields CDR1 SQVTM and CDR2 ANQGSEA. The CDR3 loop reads CSVDWDRDLNTEAFF. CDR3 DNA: TGCAGCGTTGATTGGGACAGGGATTTGAACACTGAAGCTTTCTTT.